Listed here are 13 T cell receptor beta chains from one sample, sequenced in a study of spatial heterogeneity in lung cancer. Time point in this sample: sample taken at primary tumor resection. Extraction of whole RNA from tumor, nontumor lung or frozen PBMC preceded unsorted sequencing. TCRdb fed the 5' RACE reads into MiXCR, producing one record per CDR3 protein. The sample has about 23,000 distinct CDR3 sequences, about 5.1% seen once; the top ten hold 4% to 6.5%. This material consisted of PBMCs, taken at surgery. The receptor set was obtained from a male donor with early-stage non-small cell lung cancer.

The table lists this clonotype with many counts. The chain links TRBV28 to TRBJ1-2; tentative D call: TRBD1 (6 bases). This CDR3 region has 16 residues. V gave up 5 bases and J gave up 7 bases, with 23 bases separating them. Germline CDR1 MDHEN, CDR2 SYDVKM. Here the CDR3 DNA reads TGTGCCAGCAGTCCGCCCGGGGGGCGCGTAGGATTTGGCTACACCTTC. It yields the protein CASSPPGGRVGFGYTF.

There are many counts of this clonotype. This chain uses TRBV5-6 with TRBJ2-3, with TRBD1 as a possible D gene (6 bases). V was shortened by 1 base and J by 2 bases, with 14 bases between the two germline ends. The V gene's germline CDR1 is SGHDT and CDR2 YYEEEE. This CDR3 is 16 amino acids long. CDR3 protein: CASSLPGAGFTDTQYF. Here the CDR3 DNA reads TGTGCCAGCAGCTTGCCAGGGGCAGGTTTCACAGATACGCAGTATTTT.

This clonotype turned up a few times. V gene TRBV19 combines with J gene TRBJ1-1; perhaps TRBD1 as D (5 bases). The germline gives CDR1 LNHDA, CDR2 SQIVND (reference sequence). V was shortened by 3 bases and J by 4 bases, with 9 bases between the two germline ends. There are 13 residues in the CDR3. The CDR3 spells CASSIWGSTEAFF. In DNA, the CDR3 is TGTGCCAGTAGTATTTGGGGGAGCACTGAAGCTTTCTTT.

This clonotype showed up many times. J is TRBJ1-2 and V is TRBV3-1; D is ambiguous. Looked up from germline, CDR1 is LGHDT and CDR2 is YNNKEL (reference sequence). Trimming cost V 0 bases and J 7 bases, with 24 bases left between them. The CDR3 runs 18 residues. The CDR3 loop is CASSQDSSLSGRASGYTF. The CDR3 DNA sequence: TGTGCCAGCAGCCAAGATAGTTCCCTCAGTGGTAGGGCTAGTGGCTACACCTTC.

This clonotype was seen ten or more times. The V call is TRBV6-5, the J call TRBJ2-2, with a tentative D call TRBD2 (6 bases). The ends were cut back, 2 bases at V and 7 bases at J, with 11 bases in the middle. The CDR3 covers 14 residues. Germline V gene sequence: CDR1 MNHEY, CDR2 SVGAGI. The CDR3, as DNA: TGTGCCAGCAGTTACAGGACTAAGGGCGGGGAGCTGTTTTTT. Residues: CASSYRTKGGELFF.

This clonotype was seen many times. This chain connects TRBV6-2 or TRBV6-3 to TRBJ1-1, with D possibly matching TRBD1 (5 bases). The CDR3 has 15 residues. Trimming took off 2 bases at V and 4 bases at J, with 14 bases between the two ends. Germline CDR1 MNHEY, CDR2 SVGEGT. The CDR3 protein is CASSYPVPGGTEAFF. The CDR3 DNA reads TGTGCCAGCAGTTACCCGGTCCCGGGGGGCACTGAAGCTTTCTTT.

This clonotype is termed medium-sized (0.01 to 0.1%). The genes are TRBV10-3 and TRBJ2-7, with 7 bases that match TRBD1. Trimming took 3 bases from V and 7 from J; bases not matched to a gene: 6. CDR3 length: 13 residues. From germline, CDR1 is ENHRY and CDR2 SYGVKD. The CDR3: CAISDGTAREQYF. The CDR3 region has the DNA TGTGCCATCAGTGACGGGACAGCCAGGGAGCAGTACTTC.

This clonotype was recorded many times. The V and J genes are TRBV12-3 or TRBV12-4 and TRBJ1-2; D unclear. The ends were cut back, 3 bases at V and 8 bases at J, with 13 bases in the middle. The CDR3 is 13 amino acids. The CDR3 nucleotides are TGTGCCAGCAGTTTCGTAAGGTCCGGAGGCTACACCTTC. Its translation is CASSFVRSGGYTF.

This clonotype was seen ten or more times. This rearrangement joins TRBV7-2 to TRBJ2-1; TRBD2 aligns across 7 bases. The CDR3 extends over 16 amino acids. Germline CDR1 is SGHTA and CDR2 is FQGNSA. The V and J ends lost 5 bases and 0 bases, in that order; junction bases with no gene match: 7. The CDR3 sequence: CASSASLAASYNEQFF. The CDR3 bases are TGTGCCAGCAGCGCGTCCCTAGCGGCCTCCTACAATGAGCAGTTCTTC.

At least ten counts were recorded for this clonotype. The chain couples TRBV28 to TRBJ2-1, with D unclear. Germline CDR1 is MDHEN and CDR2 is SYDVKM. V was cut by 3 bases and J by 5 bases, with 11 bases left in between. CDR3 length: 14 residues. CDR3 nucleotides: TGTGCCAGCAGTTTGGGCCTCGCCAACAATGAGCAGTTCTTC. As protein: CASSLGLANNEQFF.

This clonotype was recorded many times. The rearrangement links TRBV7-8 to TRBJ1-4; D may be TRBD1 (5 bases). V shed 11 bases and J shed 1 base, with 11 bases lying between them. The CDR3 is 13 residues long. Looked up from germline, CDR1 is SGHVS and CDR2 is FQNEAQ. CDR3 nucleotides: TGTGCCGCGGCCGGGGGAACTAATGAAAAACTGTTTTTT. This translates into CAAAGGTNEKLFF.

This clonotype was seen ten or more times. V usage is TRBV3-1 and J usage is TRBJ2-7; the match to TRBD2 covers 8 bases. After removal of 1 base from V and 1 base from J, the junction contained 6 bases not matched to a gene. Germline loops: CDR1 LGHDT, CDR2 YNNKEL (reference sequence). The CDR3 has 16 amino acids. CDR3 loop: CASSQVGLAGSYEQYF. DNA for the CDR3: TGTGCCAGCAGCCAAGTGGGCCTAGCGGGTTCCTACGAGCAGTACTTC.

This clonotype was seen at least ten times. V gene TRBV6-5 combines with J gene TRBJ2-7; D call uncertain. Looked up from germline, CDR1 is MNHEY and CDR2 is SVGAGI. Trimming pared 6 bases from V and 2 bases from J, leaving 8 bases between. The CDR3 sequence is 12 residues long. Here the CDR3 DNA reads TGTGCCAGCAGGGGGATAGCCTACGAGCAGTACTTC. Translation: CASRGIAYEQYF.